This TCR beta chain was found in a study of control samples from healthy donors and cancer patients. Only in-frame clones appear in the TCRdb table, and some are missing; sequencing was by immunoSEQ multiplex PCR. The sample shows over 150,000 clones, 90% to 95% of them seen only once. This clone was seen once. The CDR3 has 15 amino acids. V lost 7 bases, J lost 1 base, and 17 bases lay in between. Germline V gene data show CDR1 as SGHNT and CDR2 as YYREEE (reference sequence). This receptor was obtained from a woman aged 18-29 years in good health. V gene TRBV5-4 combines with J gene TRBJ1-2, with D unclear. Material for sequencing was blood. This CDR3 reads CASSPTGPVNYGYTF. Here the CDR3 DNA reads TGTGCCAGCTCTCCCACCGGGCCTGTTAACTATGGCTACACCTTC.